What follows describes a single TCR beta chain. Antigen: not known. The CDR3 spans 17 residues. Trimming at V came to 2 bases and at J to 5 bases, leaving 7 bases not matched to a gene. This specimen comes from a study of blood T cells in healthy people across ages. Study-level background: Using template switching, researchers captured about one barcoded beta molecule for each two T cells.

PCR was performed a second time for about 7 to 12 cycles using a sample-barcoded 5' primer and a J-beta primer mix. Each cDNA molecule was tagged by a template-switch adaptor that had 12 random nucleotides. TCRdb passed the 5' RACE reads through MiXCR, listing each CDR3 protein once. The sample lists 600,000 or so distinct CDR3 sequences, 25% to 35% occurring once. Study conclusions and caveats: Changes in expanded clonotypes were possibly confounded, as the CMV status of donors was unknown.

The gene calls are TRBV12-3 or TRBV12-4 and TRBJ1-6; 9 bases are a match to TRBD1. Sequencing was performed on blood. The TCR was taken from a woman of 80 years or more in good health. CDR3 loop: CASSLKNRGRNNSPLHF. CDR3 bases: TGTGCCAGCAGTTTAAAAAACAGGGGGCGTAATAATTCACCCCTCCACTTT.